This paragraph covers one TCR beta chain sequence. The specificity of this receptor is unknown. No much larger clonotype is one base removed from it; base qualities were not supplied. The sample belongs to a study of follicular helper T cells after annual influenza vaccination (TCRdb year 2017). About the study as a whole: Blood was collected on days 0, 7 and 28 after each seasonal influenza vaccination. Multi-year samples were available from six subjects, with four subjects covering two vaccination seasons and two subjects covering three seasons. The 2013-2014 samples were cryopreserved, while the 2015 samples were processed right after collection. To look at recall of cTfh clones, some subjects were tracked through successive annual vaccinations covering the 2013-2014, 2014-2015 and 2015-2016 seasons. One week after vaccination, a second recruited cohort of roughly eleven subjects (Table S1) displayed a similar ICOS+CD38+ cTfh response. Study-wide conclusions, independent of this receptor: ICOS+CD38+ cTfh clonality correlated with the frequency of that population, and its change correlated with the change in circulating plasmablast frequency. Because only roughly 10-23% of the analyzed cells gave productive TCRB sequences, there was no way to sample rare clonotypes. A recurrent oligoclonal ICOS+CD38+ cTfh response containing tetramer and AIM influenza-specific clonotypes was recalled by successive annual vaccinations. Day 7 ICOS+CD38+ clones were most often found later in ICOS-CD38- cTfh, suggesting that subset may serve as a memory reservoir.

The germline V gene specifies SGDLS as CDR1 and YYNGEE as CDR2. Trimming takes 8 bases from V and 3 bases from J, and the germline ends sit 15 bases apart. Inclusive of the bounding cysteine and phenylalanine, the CDR3 is 13 residues long. Only the CDR3 DNA stays, 39 bases, in frame from base 1. The sample's time point label, in plain terms: 2015-2016 season, pre-vaccination. Seasonal inactivated influenza vaccine (Fluvarix) was administered to adults, and sorted blood CD4 subsets were tracked by TCRB sequencing before and after vaccination. To be eligible, subjects had to live in the community and must not have received influenza vaccine in the previous 6 months. Reasons for exclusion included contraindications to influenza vaccine, substance abuse, HIV/AIDS, active malignancy, immunomodulatory medication, and active illness such as respiratory infection. Between roughly 40 and 100 mL of blood was sampled per time point. Circulating Tfh were defined as non-naive CD4+CXCR5+PD-1+ cells, and these cells were sorted into ICOS+CD38+ and ICOS-CD38- fractions. PBMC were isolated using Ficoll-Paque PLUS or SepMate separation. Before DNA extraction, cell subsets were sorted from PBMC on a BD FACS Aria.

Library preparation was by the immunoSEQ multiplex PCR assay. Adaptive Biotechnologies handled the TCRB amplification, library preparation, sequencing and preliminary bioinformatics at Survey level resolution. For TCRB sequencing, genomic DNA from the sorted cTfh populations was amplified by multiplex PCR. The original pipeline was this. In R, clonality was calculated as 1 minus the normalized Shannon entropy, and the Gini index was computed using the R package ineq. Overlap score was the summed counts of shared sequences divided by total counts of all sequences in both compared samples. Fisher's exact test, with an assumed theoretical repertoire of 10^7 TCRB sequences, was used to assess the significance of shared clonotypes. TCRdb obtained this table from immuneACCESS and retained in-frame rearrangements with V and J assigned. These tables miss some clones; where compared with another copy, unresolved V genes account for less than half of the shortfall, and the remainder is unexplained. Clonal size and the V and J genes are those of that table, whereas D and trimming came from the DNA. The table for this sample lists roughly 670 clones; roughly four fifths of them were counted only once. The top ten constitute 3.5% to 4.5% of the sample.

Rearrangement joined TRBV9 to TRBJ2-7; no D gene call is confident. The TCR sequence derives from an adult who received the influenza vaccine. The sequencing used CXCR5+ CD38+ circulating T follicular helper cells from blood, collected on the day of influenza vaccination. What this sample's cell subset or site label stands for: circulating Tfh, non-naive CD4+CXCR5+PD-1+ (ICOS+CD38+ or ICOS-CD38-). The CDR3 protein is CASSKSGHYEQYF. The nucleotides are TGTGCCAGTAGTAAAAGTGGTCACTACGAGCAGTACTTC.